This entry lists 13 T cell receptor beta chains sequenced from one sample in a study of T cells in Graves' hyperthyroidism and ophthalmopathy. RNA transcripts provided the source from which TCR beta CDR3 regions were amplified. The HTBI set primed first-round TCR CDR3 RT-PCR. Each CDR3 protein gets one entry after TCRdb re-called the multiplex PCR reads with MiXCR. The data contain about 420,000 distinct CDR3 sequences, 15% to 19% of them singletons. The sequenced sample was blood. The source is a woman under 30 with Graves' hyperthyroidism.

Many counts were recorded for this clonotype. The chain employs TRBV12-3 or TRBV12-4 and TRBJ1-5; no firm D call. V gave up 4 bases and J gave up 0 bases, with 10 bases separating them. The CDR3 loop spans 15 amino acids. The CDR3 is CASSSNPISNQPQHF. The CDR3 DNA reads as TGTGCCAGCAGTTCCAACCCGATTAGCAATCAGCCCCAGCATTTT.

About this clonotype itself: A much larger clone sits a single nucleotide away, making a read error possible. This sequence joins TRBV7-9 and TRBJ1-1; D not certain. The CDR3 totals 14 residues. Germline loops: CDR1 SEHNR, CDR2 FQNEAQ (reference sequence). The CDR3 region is CASSFGSMNTKAFF. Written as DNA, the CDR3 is TGTGCCAGCAGCTTCGGGTCGATGAACACTAAAGCTTTCTTT.

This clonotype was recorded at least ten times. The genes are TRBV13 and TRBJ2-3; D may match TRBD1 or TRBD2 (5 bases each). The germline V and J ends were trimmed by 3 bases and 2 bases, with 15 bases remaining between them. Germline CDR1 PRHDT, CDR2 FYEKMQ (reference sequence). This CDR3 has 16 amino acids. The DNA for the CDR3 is TGTGCCAGCAGCTTTATACCGGGACGATACACAGATACGCAGTATTTT. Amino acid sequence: CASSFIPGRYTDTQYF.

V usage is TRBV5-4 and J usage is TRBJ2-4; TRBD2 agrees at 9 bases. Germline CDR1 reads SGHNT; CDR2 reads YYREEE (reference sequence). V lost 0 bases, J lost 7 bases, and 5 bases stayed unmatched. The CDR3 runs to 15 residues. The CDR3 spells CASSLDSGSVNIQYF. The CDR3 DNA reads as TGTGCCAGCAGCTTGGATAGCGGGAGCGTGAACATTCAGTACTTC.

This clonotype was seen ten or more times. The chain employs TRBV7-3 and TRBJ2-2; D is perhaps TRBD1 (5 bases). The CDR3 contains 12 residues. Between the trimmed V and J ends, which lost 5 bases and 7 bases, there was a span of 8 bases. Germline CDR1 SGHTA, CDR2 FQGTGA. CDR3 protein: CASSAGFGELFF. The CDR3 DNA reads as TGTGCCAGCAGCGCAGGGTTCGGGGAGCTGTTTTTT.

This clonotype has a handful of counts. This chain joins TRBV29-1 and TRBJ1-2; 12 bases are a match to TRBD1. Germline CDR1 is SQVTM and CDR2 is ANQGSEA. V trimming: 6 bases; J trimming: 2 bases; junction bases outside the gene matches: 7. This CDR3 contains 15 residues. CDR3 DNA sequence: TGCAGCGTAGAATCCGGGACAGGGGGCAACTATGGCTACACCTTC. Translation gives CSVESGTGGNYGYTF.

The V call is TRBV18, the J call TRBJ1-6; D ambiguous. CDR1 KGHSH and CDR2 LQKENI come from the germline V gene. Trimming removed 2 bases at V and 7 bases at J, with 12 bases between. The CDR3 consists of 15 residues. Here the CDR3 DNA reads TGTGCCAGCTCACCAGGGCGAGCTGGCAATTCACCCCTCCACTTT. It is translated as CASSPGRAGNSPLHF.

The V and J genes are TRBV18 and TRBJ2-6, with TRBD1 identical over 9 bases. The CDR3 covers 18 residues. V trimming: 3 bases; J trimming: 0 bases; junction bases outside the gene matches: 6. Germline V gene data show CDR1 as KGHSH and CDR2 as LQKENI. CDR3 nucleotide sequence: TGTGCCAGCTCACCTCCGGGACAGGGTAGCTCTGGGGCCAACGTCCTGACTTTC. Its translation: CASSPPGQGSSGANVLTF.

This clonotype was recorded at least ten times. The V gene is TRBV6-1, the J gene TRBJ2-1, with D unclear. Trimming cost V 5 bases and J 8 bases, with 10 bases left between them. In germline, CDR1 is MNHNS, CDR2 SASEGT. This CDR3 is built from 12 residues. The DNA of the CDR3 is TGTGCCAGCAGTTTCGACTTGCATGAGCAGTTCTTC. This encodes CASSFDLHEQFF.

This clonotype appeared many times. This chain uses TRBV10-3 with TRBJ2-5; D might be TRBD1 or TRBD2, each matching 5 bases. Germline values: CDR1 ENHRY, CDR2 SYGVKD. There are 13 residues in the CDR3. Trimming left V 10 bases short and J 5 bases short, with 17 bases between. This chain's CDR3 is CASTRDPQETQYF. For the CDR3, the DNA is TGTGCCAGCACCCGGGACCCTCAGGAGACCCAGTACTTC.

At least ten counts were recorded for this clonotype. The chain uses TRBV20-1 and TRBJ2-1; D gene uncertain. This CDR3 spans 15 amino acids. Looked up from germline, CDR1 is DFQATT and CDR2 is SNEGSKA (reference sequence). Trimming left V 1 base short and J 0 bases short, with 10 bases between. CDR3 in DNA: TGCAGTGCTAGAGTGAGGAAAATCTCCTACAATGAGCAGTTCTTC. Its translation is CSARVRKISYNEQFF.

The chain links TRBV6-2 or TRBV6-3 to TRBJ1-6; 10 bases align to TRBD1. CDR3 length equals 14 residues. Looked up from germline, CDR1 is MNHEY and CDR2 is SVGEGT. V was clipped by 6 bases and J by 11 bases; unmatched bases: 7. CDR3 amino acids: CASRGDRGGPPLHF. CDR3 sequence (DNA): TGTGCCAGCAGGGGGGACAGGGGAGGACCACCCCTCCACTTT.

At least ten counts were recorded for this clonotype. For the CDR3, the DNA is TGTGCCAGCAGCTTCGGGGGGGTTAGGAATGAGCAGTTCTTC. The encoded protein is CASSFGGVRNEQFF. The gene calls are TRBV11-2 and TRBJ2-1, with 8 positions matching TRBD2. The V and J ends lost 3 bases and 7 bases, in that order; junction bases with no gene match: 5. Germline CDR1 SGHAT, CDR2 FQNNGV. The CDR3 contains 14 residues.